The source of this T cell receptor beta chain is a study of cytomegalovirus exposure and HLA in healthy donors. Amplification used 60 Vbeta primers and 13 Jbeta primers. Assay used: immunoSEQ multiplex PCR; TCRdb lists only in-frame clones, some missing. The table lists roughly 110,000 clones, over 70% of them singletons. Germline V gene lookup returns CDR1 MNHEY and CDR2 SVGAGI. V was clipped by 7 bases and J by 4 bases, with 10 bases between them. The CDR3 has 12 amino acids. The origin of this receptor is a boy between 10 and 17 years old in good health and CMV-seronegative. V is TRBV6-5 and J is TRBJ1-1; D ambiguous. The sequenced sample consisted of PBMCs. The CDR3 DNA is TGTGCCAGCAAACGGGGAATCACTGAAGCTTTCTTT. Translated, it gives CASKRGITEAFF.